The text below deals with one T cell receptor (beta chain). The antigen is unknown. The source of the sample is a study of a mutant IDH1 vaccine in newly diagnosed glioma. The overall study: Initiation of the vaccine course occurred 4-6 weeks after radiotherapy alone, or alongside temozolomide cycles. Earlier treatment was radiotherapy, temozolomide, or both, with most getting both.

The CDR3 has 16 amino acids. Trimming left V 7 bases short and J 0 bases short, with 13 bases between. Germline CDR1 reads MNHNY; CDR2 reads SVGAGI (reference sequence). Documented time point: week 35, safety follow-up. Each dose of the vaccine consisted of 300 ug of mutant IDH1 20-mer peptide, with topical imiquimod. New astrocytomas of WHO grade 3 or 4 that were IDH1-mutant and ATRX-lost were found in the donors. Sequencing was performed with immunoSEQ multiplex PCR; in TCRdb, only in-frame clones are kept and a portion is missing. The sample has tens of thousands of clones, roughly 92% seen once. This sample comprised PBMCs, obtained from a glioma patient whose treatment included an IDH1 peptide vaccine. The TCR sequence derives from a man aged 50-60 years with glioma. The chain combines TRBV6-6 with TRBJ2-6, with D possibly matching TRBD1 (6 bases). CDR3 residues: CASTPGQFSGANVLTF. CDR3 nucleotides: TGTGCCAGCACCCCCGGACAGTTCTCTGGGGCCAACGTCCTGACTTTC.